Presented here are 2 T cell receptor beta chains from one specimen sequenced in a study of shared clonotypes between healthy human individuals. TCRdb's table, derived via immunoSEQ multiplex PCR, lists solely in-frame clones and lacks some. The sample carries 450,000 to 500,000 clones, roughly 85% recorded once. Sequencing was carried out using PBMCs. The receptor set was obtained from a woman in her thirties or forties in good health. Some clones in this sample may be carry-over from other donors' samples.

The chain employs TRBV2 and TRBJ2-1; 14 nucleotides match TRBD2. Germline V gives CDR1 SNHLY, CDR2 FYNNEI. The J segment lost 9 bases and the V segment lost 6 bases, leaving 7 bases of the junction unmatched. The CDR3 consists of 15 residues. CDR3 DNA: TGTGCCAGCAGGTTGACTAGCGGGAGGGCCAGTGAGCAGTTCTTC. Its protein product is CASRLTSGRASEQFF.

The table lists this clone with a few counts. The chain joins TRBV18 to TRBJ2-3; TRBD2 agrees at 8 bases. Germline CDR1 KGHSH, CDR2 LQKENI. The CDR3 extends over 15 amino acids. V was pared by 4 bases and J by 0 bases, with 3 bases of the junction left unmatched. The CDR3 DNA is TGTGCCAGCTCACAATCTAGCGGGAGCACAGATACGCAGTATTTT. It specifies CASSQSSGSTDTQYF.